This T cell receptor (beta chain) is drawn from a study of graft-versus-host responses after intestinal transplantation. At the level of the study: Multivisceral, liver-intestinal, or isolated intestinal grafts were transplanted into recipients. All recipients got anti-thymocyte globulin induction, then tacrolimus and steroids for 2 to 4 years.

Study results and limitations: Recipient marrow showed GvH clones, some seen first in ileum or blood. Graft-donor T cell macrochimerism in patients accompanied high graft-versus-host to host-versus-graft clonal ratios in allografts.

Only in-frame clones appear in the TCRdb table, and some are missing; sequencing was by immunoSEQ multiplex PCR. The sample holds 75,000 to 100,000 clones; approximately 90% are singletons and the top ten take around 0.15%. With respect to this clone: Its antigen remains unknown.

CDR1 and CDR2 from the germline V gene are MNHNS and SASEGT. The V and J ends lost 5 bases and 4 bases respectively, with 14 bases between them. This CDR3 has 14 amino acids. The sequencing here drew on unstimulated CD4+ T cells sorted from spleen or lymph node cells, taken before intestinal transplant. The chain has TRBV6-1 and TRBJ1-1, with D possibly TRBD1 on 6 matching bases. This receptor was taken from a human donor who received an intestinal transplant. CDR3 residues: CASSQQGLITEAFF. CDR3 DNA sequence: TGTGCCAGCAGTCAACAGGGTTTGATCACTGAAGCTTTCTTT.